The 10 T cell receptor beta chains given below trace back to one sample, sequenced in a study of molecular identifiers for immune sequencing clone quantification. TCRdb reanalysed the PCR reads using MiXCR and keeps one entry per CDR3 protein. The sample shows about 640,000 distinct CDR3 sequences, just under 20% of them seen only once. Material: naive CD8+ T cells from blood, with Jurkat cell RNA spiked in. Subset denoted: FACS-sorted CD8+CD4-CCR7+CD45RA+ naive T cells. These receptor sequences come from a human donor in good health. Some libraries in this study had Jurkat cell RNA spiked in.

As to this clonotype: A single base separates this from a much larger clone, so it may be a read error. CDR3 DNA sequence: TGTGCCGGCAGTCGACTAGCGAGTGAGACCCAGTACTTC. Translating it yields CAGSRLASETQYF. This chain links TRBV6-6 with TRBJ2-5, with 8 bases aligning to TRBD2. Per the germline V gene, CDR1 is MNHNY and CDR2 is SVGAGI (reference sequence). This CDR3 is 13 amino acids long.

Comment on this clonotype: A clone one base away is much larger, so this may be a read error. V and J are TRBV7-9 and TRBJ1-1; D may be TRBD1 (6 bases). Germline CDR1 SEHNR, CDR2 FQNEAQ (reference sequence). The CDR3 runs 13 residues. Here the CDR3 DNA reads TGTGCCAGCAGCCAAACAGGGATGACTGGAGCTTTCTTT. Encoded protein: CASSQTGMTGAFF.

The chain has TRBV29-1 and TRBJ2-7; weak D call: TRBD2 (5 bases). The germline gives CDR1 SQVTM, CDR2 ANQGSEA. V dropped 6 bases and J dropped 3 bases, with 12 bases sitting between them. The CDR3 has 12 amino acids. In DNA, the CDR3 is TGCAGCGTCGGACTGACGAACTACGAGCAGTACTTC. As protein: CSVGLTNYEQYF.

This clonotype was seen many times. V gene TRBV28 combines with J gene TRBJ2-5; D tentatively reads TRBD1 or TRBD2 (5 bases each). Germline V CDR1 and CDR2: MDHEN, SYDVKM. The V end lost 6 bases, the J end lost 5 bases, and 22 bases lay between the germline ends. CDR3 length: 16 amino acids. CDR3 region: CASSGALVALVETQYF. As DNA, the CDR3 is TGTGCCAGCAGCGGGGCGTTAGTAGCTTTGGTGGAGACCCAGTACTTC.

This clonotype was detected ten times or more. The CDR3 sequence is CSVEVTGYYEQYF. The CDR3 nucleotides are TGCAGCGTTGAGGTGACAGGGTACTACGAGCAGTACTTC. The chain is built from TRBV29-1 and TRBJ2-7; 7 bases agree with TRBD1. Germline V CDR1 and CDR2: SQVTM, ANQGSEA. With 3 bases clipped from V and 3 bases from J, the junction kept 5 bases outside the gene matches. This CDR3 contains 13 residues.

The chain carries TRBV6-2 or TRBV6-3 and TRBJ2-1, with 10 bases matching TRBD1. CDR3 length: 13 amino acids. V gave up 8 bases and J gave up 3 bases; unmatched junction bases: 1. Germline assignment: CDR1 MNHEY and CDR2 SVGEGT. In nucleotides, the CDR3 is TGTGCCAGCGGGACAGGGGTCTACAATGAGCAGTTCTTC. This sequence encodes CASGTGVYNEQFF.

The table lists this clonotype with many counts. This chain joins TRBV9 and TRBJ1-3; 7 positions agree with TRBD1. CDR3 length: 16 residues. The germline V gene encodes CDR1 SGDLS and CDR2 YYNGEE. V lost 4 bases and J lost 4; bases outside the gene matches: 11. For the CDR3, the DNA is TGTGCCAGCAGCATACAAACAGGGGAATCCGGAAACACCATATATTTT. Its translation is CASSIQTGESGNTIYF.

This clonotype came up many times. This sequence joins TRBV13 and TRBJ1-1, with D tentatively TRBD1 (6 bases). Trimming shortened V by 6 bases and J by 3 bases, and 20 bases separated the two germline ends. The CDR3 is made up of 16 amino acids. Per germline, CDR1 PRHDT and CDR2 FYEKMQ (reference sequence). CDR3: CASSPQGTRKDTEAFF. CDR3 in DNA: TGTGCCAGCAGTCCACAGGGTACAAGAAAGGACACTGAAGCTTTCTTT. The complete variable domain, with remaining parts taken from reference TRBV13 and TRBJ1-1, reads AAGVIQSPRHLIKEKRETATLKCYPIPRHDTVYWYQQGPGQDPQFLISFYEKMQSDKGSIPDRFSAQQFSDYHSELNMSSLELGDSALYFCASSPQGTRKDTEAFFGQGTRLTVV.

This clonotype has more than one count but fewer than ten. V is TRBV15 and J is TRBJ2-7; 8 bases map to TRBD1. This CDR3 contains 13 residues. V gave up 9 bases and J gave up 6 bases; unmatched junction bases: 10. Germline CDR1 LNHNV, CDR2 YYDKDF (reference sequence). The CDR3 nucleotides read TGTGCCACGACCGGGACAGGCCCTCGCGAGCAGTACTTC. Protein product: CATTGTGPREQYF.

As concerns this clonotype: One end of the junction varies from germline; a read error may be responsible. The J gene is TRBJ2-1, the V gene TRBV7-9; 8 bases are a match to TRBD2. This CDR3 is built from 17 residues. The germline V gene encodes CDR1 SEHNR and CDR2 FQNEAQ (reference sequence). The CDR3 sequence is CVSSPPTSGSSYNEQFF. CDR3 sequence (DNA): TGTGTCAGCAGCCCGCCCACCAGCGGGAGCTCCTACAATGAGCAGTTCTTC.